This T cell receptor beta chain stems from a study of T cells in Graves' hyperthyroidism and ophthalmopathy. This clonotype has just one count. CDR3 length: 13 residues. The germline V and J ends were trimmed by 6 bases and 5 bases, with 16 bases remaining between them. Germline CDR1 reads DFQATT; CDR2 reads SNEGSKA (reference sequence). Template material for amplifying TCR beta CDR3 regions consisted of RNA transcripts. The TCR CDR3 first-round RT-PCR relied on the HTBI primer set. TCRdb reprocessed the multiplex PCR reads with MiXCR, giving one entry per CDR3 protein. Among about 510,000 distinct CDR3 sequences, 40% to 50% were seen once, and the ten largest hold 44%.

This chain joins TRBV20-1 and TRBJ1-2; no definite D call. This clonotype was obtained from an adult woman with Graves' disease, either hyperthyroidism or ophthalmopathy (not recorded which). The specimen sequenced was peripheral blood or thyroid tissue (not recorded which). The CDR3 spells CSAPAGRWYGYTF. The DNA of the CDR3 is TGCAGTGCCCCGGCCGGGAGATGGTATGGCTACACCTTC.